This is a list of T cell receptor beta chains from one sample in a study of blood T cell repertoires in COVID-19. Profiled with immunoSEQ multiplex PCR; TCRdb holds only in-frame clones, not every one. The sample lists about 75,000 clones; 86% were seen once. The specimen sequenced was peripheral blood. Receptors were obtained from a man at least 80 years old with COVID-19, enrolled during active disease. Both conserved end residues are part of each CDR3. The order of the fields is clone size, J gene, D gene, V gene, CDR3 DNA, CDR3 protein. The D gene is left open where the match is weak. Expanded clones get a size class; other rows say once, few or many, or leave the size out.

abundance: .; j_gene: TRBJ1-2; d_gene: TRBD1; v_gene: TRBV15; CDR3nt: TGTGCCACCAGCAGAGATTTGACAGGGGAAGGCTACACCTTC; CDR3aa: CATSRDLTGEGYTF
abundance: .; j_gene: TRBJ1-2; d_gene: .; v_gene: TRBV6-1; CDR3nt: TGTGCCAGCAGTGATATCAGAGGCCGCGACTATGGCTACACCTTC; CDR3aa: CASSDIRGRDYGYTF
abundance: .; j_gene: TRBJ2-1; d_gene: TRBD1; v_gene: TRBV9; CDR3nt: TGTGCCAGCAGTCCGGGACAGGGAGGTCAAAATGAGCAGTTCTTC; CDR3aa: CASSPGQGGQNEQFF
abundance: .; j_gene: TRBJ2-7; d_gene: .; v_gene: TRBV10-1; CDR3nt: TGCGCCAGCAGTGAGGGGAGTTCCTACGAGCAGTACTTC; CDR3aa: CASSEGSSYEQYF
abundance: .; j_gene: TRBJ1-6; d_gene: .; v_gene: TRBV11-2; CDR3nt: TGTGCCAGCAGCCCCCAACAGGGTTGGAATTCACCCCTCCACTTT; CDR3aa: CASSPQQGWNSPLHF
abundance: .; j_gene: TRBJ1-2; d_gene: TRBD1; v_gene: TRBV5-6; CDR3nt: TGTGCCAGCAGTTCCCTGACAGGGGATCACTATGGCTACACCTTC; CDR3aa: CASSSLTGDHYGYTF
abundance: .; j_gene: TRBJ1-5; d_gene: TRBD1; v_gene: TRBV27; CDR3nt: TGTGCCAGCAGTTCCCCAGGGGGCGGGAATCAGCCCCAGCATTTT; CDR3aa: CASSSPGGGNQPQHF
abundance: .; j_gene: TRBJ2-1; d_gene: .; v_gene: TRBV4-1; CDR3nt: TGCGCCAGCAGCCAAGATGCCCGAGGGGGGGGATACAATGAGCAGTTCTTC; CDR3aa: CASSQDARGGGYNEQFF
abundance: once; j_gene: TRBJ1-2; d_gene: .; v_gene: TRBV24-1; CDR3nt: TGTGCCACCAGTGATTTTCAGGGGACCTCTGGCTACACCTTC; CDR3aa: CATSDFQGTSGYTF
abundance: .; j_gene: TRBJ1-2; d_gene: .; v_gene: TRBV5-1; CDR3nt: TGCGCCAGCAGTTTCTCTGGAGGAGATGGCTACACCTTC; CDR3aa: CASSFSGGDGYTF
abundance: .; j_gene: TRBJ1-3; d_gene: TRBD1; v_gene: TRBV4-2; CDR3nt: TGTGCCAGCAGCCCGACAGGGGCCGGAAACACCATATATTTT; CDR3aa: CASSPTGAGNTIYF
abundance: .; j_gene: TRBJ1-3; d_gene: .; v_gene: TRBV9; CDR3nt: TGTGCCAGCAACACAGGGATCACTGGAAACACCATATATTTT; CDR3aa: CASNTGITGNTIYF
abundance: .; j_gene: TRBJ1-6; d_gene: TRBD1; v_gene: TRBV9; CDR3nt: TGTGCCAGCAGCGTAAGGACAGGCCTTTCACCCCTCCACTTT; CDR3aa: CASSVRTGLSPLHF
abundance: .; j_gene: TRBJ1-4; d_gene: .; v_gene: TRBV19; CDR3nt: TGTGCCAGTAGTCCCCCTGGGGCAGGGGATGAAAAACTGTTTTTT; CDR3aa: CASSPPGAGDEKLFF
abundance: .; j_gene: TRBJ2-5; d_gene: TRBD1; v_gene: TRBV29-1; CDR3nt: TGCAGCGTTGGGTCGGAAGGCGACAGGGAAGAGACCCAGTACTTC; CDR3aa: CSVGSEGDREETQYF
abundance: .; j_gene: TRBJ1-4; d_gene: .; v_gene: TRBV7-9; CDR3nt: TGTGCCAGCAGACTAACGGGGTCAACTAATGAAAAACTGTTTTTT; CDR3aa: CASRLTGSTNEKLFF
abundance: .; j_gene: TRBJ2-5; d_gene: TRBD2; v_gene: TRBV13; CDR3nt: TGTGCCAGCAGACGACTAGCGGGGCTTCAAGAGACCCAGTACTTC; CDR3aa: CASRRLAGLQETQYF
abundance: .; j_gene: TRBJ2-2; d_gene: .; v_gene: TRBV7-2; CDR3nt: TGTGCCAGCAGCTTCGGCTGGAGTGACACCGGGGAGCTGTTTTTT; CDR3aa: CASSFGWSDTGELFF
abundance: .; j_gene: TRBJ1-6; d_gene: .; v_gene: TRBV21-1; CDR3nt: TGTGCCAGCAGCAACCTATACAGGGGATACAGTAATTCACCCCTCCACTTT; CDR3aa: CASSNLYRGYSNSPLHF
abundance: .; j_gene: TRBJ2-2; d_gene: .; v_gene: TRBV7-2; CDR3nt: TGTGCCAGCAGCTTGGCGCCCAAAGAGGGAAGGAACACCGGGGAGCTGTTTTTT; CDR3aa: CASSLAPKEGRNTGELFF
abundance: .; j_gene: TRBJ2-2; d_gene: .; v_gene: TRBV9; CDR3nt: TGTGCCAGCAGCGTAGCTGTCTCCGGAGAGAACACCGGGGAGCTGTTTTTT; CDR3aa: CASSVAVSGENTGELFF
abundance: .; j_gene: TRBJ1-5; d_gene: .; v_gene: TRBV10-2; CDR3nt: TGCGCCAGCAGTGAGTCCTACAGGGCGGACAGCAATCAGCCCCAGCATTTT; CDR3aa: CASSESYRADSNQPQHF
abundance: .; j_gene: TRBJ2-1; d_gene: .; v_gene: TRBV9; CDR3nt: TGTGCCAGCAGCCTACTCGGAGGAACCTACAATGAGCAGTTCTTC; CDR3aa: CASSLLGGTYNEQFF
abundance: .; j_gene: TRBJ1-1; d_gene: TRBD1; v_gene: TRBV28; CDR3nt: TGTGCCAGCAGTTTATTACCTACAGGGGCCGCTGAAGCTTTCTTT; CDR3aa: CASSLLPTGAAEAFF
abundance: .; j_gene: TRBJ1-6; d_gene: .; v_gene: TRBV28; CDR3nt: TGTGCCAGCAGTACGATAACAGAGTCCTATAATTCACCCCTCCACTTT; CDR3aa: CASSTITESYNSPLHF
abundance: .; j_gene: TRBJ2-5; d_gene: .; v_gene: TRBV7-7; CDR3nt: TGTGCCAGCAGCCCCATGGCGACAGTCAAGACCCAGTACTTC; CDR3aa: CASSPMATVKTQYF
abundance: .; j_gene: TRBJ2-5; d_gene: .; v_gene: TRBV6-5; CDR3nt: TGTGCCAGCAGCCGGTCCCCTCGGCAAGAGACCCAGTACTTC; CDR3aa: CASSRSPRQETQYF
abundance: .; j_gene: TRBJ2-4; d_gene: .; v_gene: TRBV6-2/TRBV6-3; CDR3nt: TGTGCCAGCAGTTACCGCGTGAGTTCAGCCAAAAACATTCAGTACTTC; CDR3aa: CASSYRVSSAKNIQYF
abundance: .; j_gene: TRBJ2-3; d_gene: .; v_gene: TRBV7-9; CDR3nt: TGTGCCAGCAGCTCCAGGACTGCATCTAGCACAGATACGCAGTATTTT; CDR3aa: CASSSRTASSTDTQYF
abundance: .; j_gene: TRBJ1-1; d_gene: TRBD1; v_gene: TRBV19; CDR3nt: TGTGCCAGTAGTCCGTGGACAGGGGAGGCTTTCTTT; CDR3aa: CASSPWTGEAFF
abundance: .; j_gene: TRBJ1-3; d_gene: .; v_gene: TRBV4-3; CDR3nt: TGCGCCAGCAGCCAAGATAGTGCCGGGACTTCTGGAAACACCATATATTTT; CDR3aa: CASSQDSAGTSGNTIYF
abundance: once; j_gene: TRBJ2-6; d_gene: TRBD1; v_gene: TRBV18; CDR3nt: TGTGCCAGCTCAGGGACAGGCTCTGGGGCCAACGTCCTGACTTTC; CDR3aa: CASSGTGSGANVLTF
abundance: few; j_gene: TRBJ1-5; d_gene: TRBD1; v_gene: TRBV6-5; CDR3nt: TGTGCCAGCAGTATGACAGGGGTGGGCAATCAGCCCCAGCATTTT; CDR3aa: CASSMTGVGNQPQHF
abundance: .; j_gene: TRBJ2-1; d_gene: TRBD2; v_gene: TRBV9; CDR3nt: TGTGCCAGCAGCGTAGGGTTAGCGGGGTTATCCTACAATGAGCAGTTCTTC; CDR3aa: CASSVGLAGLSYNEQFF
abundance: .; j_gene: TRBJ1-5; d_gene: .; v_gene: TRBV6-1; CDR3nt: TGTGCCAGCAGTGAAGCGCAGGGCATCAGGGGTCAGCCCCAGCATTTT; CDR3aa: CASSEAQGIRGQPQHF
abundance: .; j_gene: TRBJ1-2; d_gene: TRBD1; v_gene: TRBV29-1; CDR3nt: TGCAGCGTTGAAGGGCCAGGGGGCTTCGATGGCTACACCTTC; CDR3aa: CSVEGPGGFDGYTF
abundance: .; j_gene: TRBJ1-4; d_gene: .; v_gene: TRBV6-5; CDR3nt: TGTGCCAGCAGTCGGAGAGCAACTAATGAAAAACTGTTTTTT; CDR3aa: CASSRRATNEKLFF
abundance: .; j_gene: TRBJ1-3; d_gene: .; v_gene: TRBV5-4; CDR3nt: TGTGCCAGCAGCCCGGAGACAGTTTCTGGAAACACCATATATTTT; CDR3aa: CASSPETVSGNTIYF
abundance: .; j_gene: TRBJ1-3; d_gene: .; v_gene: TRBV4-3; CDR3nt: TGCGCCAGCAGCCAAGACAGGGGAAACACCATATATTTT; CDR3aa: CASSQDRGNTIYF